Listed here are 4 T cell receptor beta chains from one sample, sequenced in a study of Graves' ophthalmopathy and Graves' hyperthyroidism. RNA served as the template for amplifying TCR beta CDR3 regions. RT-PCR was first run with HTBI primers, then multiplex PCR in a second round. Via MiXCR, TCRdb re-called the multiplex PCR reads, giving one row per CDR3 protein. The sample gives 650,000 to 800,000 distinct CDR3 sequences, about two fifths of which show up once; roughly 3% is in the top ten. The sequencing input was peripheral blood. Every receptor here comes from an adult man with Graves' ophthalmopathy.

Ten or more counts support this clonotype. The chain couples TRBV29-1 to TRBJ2-7; D not certain. V dropped 3 bases and J dropped 4 bases, with 16 bases sitting between them. There are 14 residues in the CDR3. The germline gives CDR1 SQVTM, CDR2 ANQGSEA. In DNA, the CDR3 is TGCAGCGTTGATCTGGCTGACTTTCCTTACGAGCAGTACTTC. Translation gives CSVDLADFPYEQYF.

This clonotype was recorded only once. This sequence may be a read error, since a much larger clone differs from it by one base. The rearrangement joins TRBV20-1 to TRBJ1-6; TRBD1 matches at 11 bases. With 1 base clipped from V and 9 bases from J, the junction kept 2 bases outside the gene matches. The germline V gene has CDR1 DFQATT and CDR2 SNEGSKA (reference sequence). CDR3 length: 14 residues. The CDR3 protein is CSARVGTGGSPLHF. CDR3 DNA sequence: TGCAGTGCTAGAGTCGGGACAGGGGGTTCACCCCTCCACTTT.

This chain uses TRBV7-8 with TRBJ2-3, with TRBD2 as a possible D gene (6 bases). This CDR3 region has 14 residues. Trimming took 3 bases from V and 4 from J, leaving 11 bases between them. Germline V CDR1 and CDR2: SGHVS, FQNEAQ. The CDR3 loop reads CASSLERAADTQYF. In DNA, the CDR3 is TGTGCCAGCAGCTTGGAGCGGGCGGCAGATACGCAGTATTTT. The full variable domain, completed using reference TRBV7-8 and TRBJ2-3, is GAGVSQSPRYKVAKRGQDVALRCDPISGHVSLFWYQQALGQGPEFLTYFQNEAQLDKSGLPSDRFFAERPEGSVSTLKIQRTQQEDSAVYLCASSLERAADTQYFGPGTRLTVL.

The chain joins TRBV29-1 to TRBJ1-1, with a weak D call TRBD1 (5 bases). Germline V gene sequence: CDR1 SQVTM, CDR2 ANQGSEA. CDR3 size: 13 residues. With 6 bases removed from V and 4 bases from J, the gap between germline ends came to 15 bases. In DNA form, the CDR3 reads TGCAGCGTAAGACACGGGGGTGGCACTGAAGCTTTCTTT. Its protein is CSVRHGGGTEAFF. Complete variable domain (other parts from reference TRBV29-1 and TRBJ1-1): SAVISQKPSRDICQRGTSLTIQCQVDSQVTMMFWYRQQPGQSLTLIATANQGSEATYESGFVIDKFPISRPNLTFSTLTVSNMSPEDSSIYLCSVRHGGGTEAFFGQGTRLTVV.